The clone carrying this T cell receptor beta chain has only one observation. What it binds is unknown. PCR primers comprised 60 Vbeta and 13 Jbeta primers. The data were produced by immunoSEQ multiplex PCR, yet TCRdb's version contains in-frame clones alone and is incomplete. The repertoire includes some 130,000 clones, around 79% of them detected once, and nearly 4% sits in the top ten. This CDR3 spans 15 amino acids. The germline V gene has CDR1 SGHTS and CDR2 YDEGEE. V gave up 4 bases and J gave up 1 base; unmatched junction bases: 2. This entry belongs to a study of cytomegalovirus exposure and HLA in healthy donors. Study-level results: A later analysis appeared to link common viral pathogens to several of the most significant clusters. Some segments of the V type, notably TRBV6-2 and TRBV6-3, were excluded as indistinguishable. It was reported that the classifier diagnosed cytomegalovirus status with high specificity and sensitivity in both the original and validation cohorts.

The source of this sequence is a male donor in good health and CMV-seronegative. Sequenced: PBMCs. J is TRBJ2-1 and V is TRBV5-8; 10 positions agree with TRBD2. The CDR3 sequence: CASSRTSGSYNEQFF. Written as DNA, the CDR3 is TGTGCCAGCAGCCGGACTAGCGGTTCCTACAATGAGCAGTTCTTC.